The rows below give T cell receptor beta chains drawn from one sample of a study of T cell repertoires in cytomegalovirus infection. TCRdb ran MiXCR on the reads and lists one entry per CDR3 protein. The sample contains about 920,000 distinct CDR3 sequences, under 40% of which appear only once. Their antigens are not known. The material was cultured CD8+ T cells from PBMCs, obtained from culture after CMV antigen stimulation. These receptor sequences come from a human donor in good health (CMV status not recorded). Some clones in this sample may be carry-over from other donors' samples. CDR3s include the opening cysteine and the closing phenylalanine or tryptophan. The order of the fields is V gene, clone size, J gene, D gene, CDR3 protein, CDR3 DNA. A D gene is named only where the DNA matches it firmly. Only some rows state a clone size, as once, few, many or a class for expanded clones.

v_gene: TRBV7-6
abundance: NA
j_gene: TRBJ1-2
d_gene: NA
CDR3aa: CASSLLIGGHNYGYTF
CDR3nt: TGTGCCAGCAGCTTACTCATAGGGGGTCATAACTATGGCTACACCTTC

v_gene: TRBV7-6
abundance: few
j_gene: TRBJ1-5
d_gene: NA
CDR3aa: CALGPAGQPQHF
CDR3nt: TGTGCCTTGGGCCCTGCAGGTCAGCCCCAGCATTTT

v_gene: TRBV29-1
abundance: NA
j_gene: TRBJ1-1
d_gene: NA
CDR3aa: CSVELGPEAFF
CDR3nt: TGCAGCGTTGAATTGGGTCCTGAAGCTTTCTTT

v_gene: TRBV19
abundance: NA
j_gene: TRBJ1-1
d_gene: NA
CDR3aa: CASSSLSSANTEAFF
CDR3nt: TGTGCCAGTAGTAGTTTATCTTCTGCAAACACTGAAGCTTTCTTT

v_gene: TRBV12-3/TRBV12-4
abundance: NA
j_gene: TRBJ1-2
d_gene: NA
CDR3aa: CASSLYPWAGYGYTF
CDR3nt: TGTGCCAGCAGTTTATATCCGTGGGCAGGGTATGGCTACACCTTC

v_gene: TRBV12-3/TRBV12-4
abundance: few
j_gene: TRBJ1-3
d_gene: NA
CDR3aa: CASSWGGSPVSIYF
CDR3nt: TGTGCCAGCAGTTGGGGCGGGAGTCCAGTCTCCATATATTTT

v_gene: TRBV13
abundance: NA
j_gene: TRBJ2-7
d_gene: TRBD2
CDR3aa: CASSLGTSGEQYF
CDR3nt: TGTGCCAGCAGCTTAGGGACTAGCGGCGAGCAGTACTTC

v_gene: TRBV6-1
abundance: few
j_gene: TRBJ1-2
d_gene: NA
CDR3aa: CASRPGPRYGYTF
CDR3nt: TGTGCCAGCCGACCGGGACCGAGATATGGCTACACCTTC

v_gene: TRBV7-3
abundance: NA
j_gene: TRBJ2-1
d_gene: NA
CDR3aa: CVSSLTRSSYNEQFF
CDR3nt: TGTGTCAGCAGCTTAACCAGGTCCTCCTACAATGAGCAGTTCTTC

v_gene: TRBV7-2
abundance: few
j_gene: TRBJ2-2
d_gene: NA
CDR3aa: CASSLNRDFPNTGELFF
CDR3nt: TGTGCCAGCAGCTTAAACAGGGATTTCCCGAACACCGGGGAGCTGTTTTTT

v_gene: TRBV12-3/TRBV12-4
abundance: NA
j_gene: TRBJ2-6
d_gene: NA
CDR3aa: CASSFTLSGANVLTF
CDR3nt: TGTGCCAGCAGTTTTACGCTTTCTGGGGCCAACGTCCTGACTTTC

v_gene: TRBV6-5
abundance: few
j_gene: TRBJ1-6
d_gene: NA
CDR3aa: CASSRLPFGNSPLHF
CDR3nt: TGTGCCAGCAGCCGCCTTCCCTTCGGTAATTCACCCCTCCACTTT

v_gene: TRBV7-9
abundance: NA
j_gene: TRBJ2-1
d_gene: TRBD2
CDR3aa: CASNKAGAYNEQFF
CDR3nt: TGTGCCAGCAACAAAGCGGGGGCCTACAATGAGCAGTTCTTC

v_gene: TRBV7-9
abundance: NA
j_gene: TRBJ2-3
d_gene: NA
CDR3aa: CASTPDRLGGTDTQYF
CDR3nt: TGTGCCAGCACCCCTGACAGACTGGGAGGCACAGATACGCAGTATTTT

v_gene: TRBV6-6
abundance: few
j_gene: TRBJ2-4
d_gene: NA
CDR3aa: CASKIEGTKNIQYF
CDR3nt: TGTGCCAGCAAAATTGAGGGGACCAAAAACATTCAGTACTTC

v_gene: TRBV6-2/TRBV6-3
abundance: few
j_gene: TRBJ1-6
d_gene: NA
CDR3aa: CASTQLKGNSPLHF
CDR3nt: TGTGCCAGCACGCAACTTAAGGGGAATTCACCCCTCCACTTT

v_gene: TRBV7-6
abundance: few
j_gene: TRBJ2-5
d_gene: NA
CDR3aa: CASSLYWGQETQYF
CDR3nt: TGTGCCAGCAGCTTATACTGGGGCCAAGAGACCCAGTACTTC

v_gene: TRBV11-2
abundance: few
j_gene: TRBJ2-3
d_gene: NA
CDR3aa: CASSPPGRGLDTQYF
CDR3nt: TGTGCCAGCAGCCCCCCGGGGCGGGGGCTAGATACGCAGTATTTT

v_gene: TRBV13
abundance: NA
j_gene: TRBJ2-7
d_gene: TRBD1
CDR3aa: CASSLVDRGGRYEQYF
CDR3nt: TGTGCCAGCAGCCTGGTTGACAGGGGAGGAAGGTACGAGCAGTACTTC

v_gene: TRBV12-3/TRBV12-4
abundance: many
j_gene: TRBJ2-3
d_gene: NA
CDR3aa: CASVPKGGTDTQYF
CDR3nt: TGTGCCAGCGTCCCTAAGGGGGGGACAGATACGCAGTATTTT

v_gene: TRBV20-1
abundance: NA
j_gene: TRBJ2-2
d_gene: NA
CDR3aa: CSVLEISNTGELFF
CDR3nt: TGCAGTGTCCTAGAGATATCGAACACCGGGGAGCTGTTTTTT

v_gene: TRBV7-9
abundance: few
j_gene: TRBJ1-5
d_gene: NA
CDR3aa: CASSLEPGPGSLQPQHF
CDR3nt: TGTGCCAGCAGCTTAGAGCCCGGGCCGGGTAGTCTTCAGCCCCAGCATTTT

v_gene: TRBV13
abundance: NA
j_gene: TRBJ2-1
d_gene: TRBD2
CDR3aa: CASSFLLTGTSGVYNEQFF
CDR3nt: TGCGCCAGCAGCTTCCTTTTAACCGGGACTAGCGGGGTATACAATGAGCAGTTCTTC

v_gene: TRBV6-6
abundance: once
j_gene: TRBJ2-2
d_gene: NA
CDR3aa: CASSYSQGINTGELFF
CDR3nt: TGTGCCAGCAGTTACTCGCAGGGGATAAACACCGGGGAGCTGTTTTTT

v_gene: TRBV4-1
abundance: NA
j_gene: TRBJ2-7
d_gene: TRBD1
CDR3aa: CASSQVSGGGRGEQYF
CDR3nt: TGCGCCAGCAGCCAAGTTTCAGGGGGCGGCCGTGGGGAGCAGTACTTC

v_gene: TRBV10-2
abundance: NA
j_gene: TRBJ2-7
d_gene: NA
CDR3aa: CASSEGLADEQYF
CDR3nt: TGCGCCAGCAGTGAAGGTCTAGCAGACGAGCAGTACTTC

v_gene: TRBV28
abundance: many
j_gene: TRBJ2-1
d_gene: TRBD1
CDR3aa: CATQGQDRSSYNEQFF
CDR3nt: TGTGCCACCCAGGGCCAGGACAGGAGCTCCTACAATGAGCAGTTCTTC

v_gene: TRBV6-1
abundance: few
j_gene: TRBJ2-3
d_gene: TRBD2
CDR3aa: CASSSAGGGITDTQYF
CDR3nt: TGTGCCAGCAGTTCAGCGGGGGGGGGAATAACAGATACGCAGTATTTT

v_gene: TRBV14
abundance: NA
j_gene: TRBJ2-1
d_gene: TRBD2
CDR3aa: CASSRRLAGPYSYNEQFF
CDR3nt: TGTGCCAGCAGCCGAAGGCTAGCGGGGCCGTACTCCTACAATGAGCAGTTCTTC

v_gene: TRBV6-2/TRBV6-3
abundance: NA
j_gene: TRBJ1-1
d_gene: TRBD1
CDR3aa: CASSYQTGGVSNTEAFF
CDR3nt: TGTGCCAGCAGCTACCAAACAGGGGGAGTGTCGAACACTGAAGCTTTCTTT

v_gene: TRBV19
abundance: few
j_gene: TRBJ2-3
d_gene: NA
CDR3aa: CASSGRGLTLTDTQYF
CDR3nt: TGTGCCAGTAGTGGCCGGGGACTCACGCTCACAGATACGCAGTATTTT

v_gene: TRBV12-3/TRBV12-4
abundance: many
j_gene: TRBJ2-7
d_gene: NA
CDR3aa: CASSLSPGNEQYF
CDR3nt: TGTGCCAGCAGTTTATCCCCAGGGAACGAGCAGTACTTC

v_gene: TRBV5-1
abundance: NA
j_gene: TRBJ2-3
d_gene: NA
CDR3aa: CASSPVRNIPEDTQYF
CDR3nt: TGCGCCAGCAGCCCCGTCAGGAATATACCGGAAGATACGCAGTATTTT